A selection of T cell receptor beta chains follows, all from one sample in a study of T cell repertoires in aging, cancer and after chemotherapy. TCRdb redid the calling of the multiplex PCR reads with MiXCR, one entry per CDR3 protein. This table holds about 900 distinct CDR3 sequences, less than 25% found once. Specimen: blood. Every receptor here comes from a human donor with a solid tumor. The CDR3 runs from the conserved cysteine through the conserved F or W. D genes are given only for firm matches. Where a row states a size, it is once, few, many or the class of an expanded clone; other rows omit it.

J gene | D gene | clone size | V gene | CDR3 length | CDR3 protein | CDR3 DNA
TRBJ2-7 | . | large | TRBV11-3 | 14 | CASSKSLHPYEQYF | TGTGCCAGCAGCAAAAGCCTCCATCCCTACGAGCAGTACTTC
TRBJ2-3 | . | . | TRBV14 | 12 | CASSPNRAGQYF | TGTGCCAGCAGCCCCAACAGGGCGGGGCAGTATTTT
TRBJ2-1 | TRBD1 | . | TRBV19 | 15 | CASSTTGTGVSEQFF | TGTGCCAGTAGTACAACCGGGACAGGGGTTAGCGAGCAGTTCTTC
TRBJ1-1 | . | few | TRBV10-2 | 14 | CASSKDGMNTEAFF | TGCGCCAGCAGTAAGGACGGTATGAACACTGAAGCTTTCTTT
TRBJ1-1 | . | . | TRBV2 | 11 | CASTVGTEAFF | TGTGCCAGCACCGTGGGCACTGAAGCTTTCTTT
TRBJ1-5 | . | . | TRBV18 | 18 | CASSLQQPQENSNQPQHF | TGTGCCAGCTCACTGCAACAACCCCAGGAGAATAGCAATCAGCCCCAGCATTTT
TRBJ2-5 | . | few | TRBV7-2 | 15 | CASSPSTGRQETQYF | TGTGCCAGCAGCCCCTCTACGGGGCGGCAAGAGACCCAGTACTTC
TRBJ1-6 | . | large | TRBV5-5 | 13 | CASAVSYNSPLHF | TGTGCCAGCGCGGTATCCTATAATTCACCCCTCCACTTT
TRBJ1-6 | . | few | TRBV18 | 14 | CASSPGSANSPLHF | TGTGCCAGCTCACCTGGGTCTGCGAATTCACCCCTCCACTTT
TRBJ1-4 | TRBD1 | . | TRBV18 | 15 | CASSPRDSTNEKLFF | TGTGCCAGCTCACCCCGGGACAGTACTAATGAAAAACTGTTTTTT
TRBJ1-2 | . | medium-sized | TRBV20-1 | 13 | CSARGRALYGYTF | TGCAGTGCTAGGGGCAGAGCGCTCTATGGCTACACCTTC
TRBJ1-3 | . | medium-sized | TRBV19 | 15 | CASSPITYSGNTIYF | TGTGCCAGTAGTCCCATCACTTACTCTGGAAACACCATATATTTT
TRBJ1-1 | . | once | TRBV11-2 | 14 | CASSLGQGPTEAFF | TGTGCCAGCAGCTTAGGCCAGGGACCCACTGAAGCTTTCTTT
TRBJ2-1 | TRBD1 | large | TRBV6-6 | 15 | CASSYLRTGRDEQFF | TGTGCCAGCAGTTATTTGAGGACAGGGCGGGATGAGCAGTTCTTC
TRBJ2-5 | TRBD1 | . | TRBV20-1 | 15 | CSARGDSSPGTAQYF | TGCAGTGCTAGAGGGGACAGCTCCCCGGGGACGGCCCAGTACTTC
TRBJ2-5 | TRBD1 | large | TRBV6-5 | 14 | CASRAEQGAGTQYF | TGTGCCAGTCGAGCCGAACAGGGGGCCGGGACCCAGTACTTC
TRBJ1-4 | TRBD1 | few | TRBV5-1 | 14 | CASTTQGDNEKLFF | TGCGCCAGCACCACGCAGGGGGATAATGAAAAACTGTTTTTT
TRBJ1-2 | . | large | TRBV6-1 | 12 | CATIRTVYGYTF | TGTGCCACCATTCGGACGGTCTATGGCTACACCTTC